This is a list of T cell receptor beta chains from one sample in a study of CD8+CD57+ T cells in acquired aplastic anemia. In TCRdb, the reads were re-called with MiXCR into one record per CDR3 protein. In the table there are around 120,000 distinct CDR3 sequences, about 40% of which are singletons. Material: sorted CD4+, CD8+, or CD8+CD57+ T cells (not recorded which) from PBMCs. The receptors come from a human donor with aplastic anemia. CDR3s include the opening cysteine and the closing phenylalanine or tryptophan. The D gene is left open where the match is weak.

>TRBV5-1|TRBJ1-2|.
CASSLEQGNYGYTF
>TRBV7-2|TRBJ1-5|TRBD1
CASSLAATGGRNSNQPQHF
>TRBV5-1|TRBJ1-2|TRBD1
CASSLGTGVWGYTF
>TRBV7-8|TRBJ2-7|TRBD2
CASSPGPAGGSNEQYF
>TRBV19|TRBJ2-7|TRBD1
CASRGDRGSYEQYF
>TRBV10-1|TRBJ2-5|.
CASSGSLGRDQETQYF
>TRBV5-5|TRBJ1-1|TRBD1
CASSLVRQGFAEAFF
>TRBV10-3|TRBJ2-3|TRBD2
CATRTSGGARDTQYF
>TRBV28|TRBJ2-4|.
CASSSVQGAKNIQYF
>TRBV2|TRBJ1-5|.
CASREGIGQPQHF
>TRBV5-1|TRBJ2-2|.
CASSLTGTRNTGELFF
>TRBV11-2|TRBJ1-2|.
CASSLDRVYNYGYTF
>TRBV27|TRBJ1-1|.
CASSPGRTNTGAFF
>TRBV29-1|TRBJ1-2|TRBD1
CSALDRNYGYTF
>TRBV10-3|TRBJ2-7|.
CAILARNHLTYEQYF
>TRBV28|TRBJ2-2|.
CASSWGTGELFF
>TRBV4-2|TRBJ2-3|TRBD1
CASSKRQGSYTDTQYF
>TRBV19|TRBJ1-1|.
CASSSGLRTTAFF
>TRBV19|TRBJ1-1|.
CASSVSPGTGNTEAFF
>TRBV18|TRBJ2-3|TRBD2
CASSPRGGTDTQYF
>TRBV2|TRBJ1-2|TRBD1
CASIEQGVVDGYTF
>TRBV5-1|TRBJ1-1|.
CASSLDGGGPEAFF
>TRBV12-3/TRBV12-4|TRBJ1-5|.
CASSFSHGGNQPQHF